This T cell receptor (beta chain) was documented in a study of control samples from healthy donors and cancer patients (dated by TCRdb to between 2020 and 2021). The CDR3 runs 15 residues from the cysteine to the phenylalanine. Just CDR3 DNA is preserved here, 45 bases in frame from base 1. Looking up the germline V gene (reference sequence) yields CDR1 SGHNT and CDR2 YYREEE. The junction shows trimming of 4 bases on V and 4 bases on J, and the gene matches do not reach 7 bases of it. Details on this clone: The antigen it binds to is not known. Per-base quality was not reported, and no clone a single base away is much larger than it.

The library came from the immunoSEQ multiplex PCR assay. TCRdb carries this immuneACCESS record with in-frame sequences only. Its versions omit some clonotypes, under half of them owing to an unresolved V gene in the studies checked, with the rest unexplained. Within this sample are over 150,000 clones, with about 91% of them counted one time only. The top ten clonotypes cover 2% to 2.5% of the sample. This clonotype was sampled from a woman between 40 and 55 years old in good health. The chain uses TRBV5-4 and TRBJ1-2; a stretch of 10 junction bases matches TRBD1. Material for sequencing was blood. The sequenced DNA is TGTGCCAGCAGCGCCCGGACAGGGGGGGTCTATGGCTACACCTTC. Its product reads: CASSARTGGVYGYTF. Joined to the reference TRBV5-4 and TRBJ1-2 proteins, this CDR3 gives the full variable domain: ETGVTQSPTHLIKTRGQQVTLRCSSQSGHNTVSWYQQALGQGPQFIFQYYREEENGRGNFPPRFSGLQFPNYSSELNVNALELDDSALYLCASSARTGGVYGYTFGSGTRLTVV.